What follows are 20 T cell receptor beta chains derived from one specimen sequenced in a study of T cells in localized non-small cell lung cancer. TCRdb's copy holds only in-frame clones and misses some; the assay was immunoSEQ multiplex PCR. The repertoire holds about 6,000 clones, with roughly 23% as singletons. Sequences were derived from lung tumor tissue, sampled before any cancer treatment. These receptor sequences come from an older female donor with stage I lung adenocarcinoma.

This chain links TRBV14 with TRBJ2-7; D is uncertain. The V gene lost 0 bases and the J gene lost 3 bases, with 36 bases spanning the gap. CDR3 length: 23 amino acids. Per the germline V gene, CDR1 is SGHDN and CDR2 is FVKESK. CDR3 bases: TGTGCCAGCAGCCAAGAGTTGCTCGGAGCGACACCCTTCTGGTACGAAAATGTCTACGAGCAGTACTTC. It encodes CASSQELLGATPFWYENVYEQYF.

This chain uses TRBV28 with TRBJ1-2; weak D call: TRBD1 (5 bases). The CDR3 sequence is 16 residues long. In germline, CDR1 is MDHEN, CDR2 SYDVKM. Trimming removed 3 bases from V and 0 bases from J, with 14 bases in between. DNA of the CDR3: TGTGCCAGCAGTTTGGGAGGGGCATCAGCTAACTATGGCTACACCTTC. Protein sequence: CASSLGGASANYGYTF.

This clone is labeled as medium-sized. J is TRBJ2-2 and V is TRBV11-3; D is perhaps TRBD2 (5 bases). Germline V lookup: CDR1 SGHNT, CDR2 YENEEA. The CDR3 runs 16 residues. The V end was cut by 5 bases, the J end by 4 bases, with 17 bases between. The CDR3 spells CASSPGGWWGTGELFF. The CDR3 DNA reads as TGTGCCAGCAGCCCAGGCGGGTGGTGGGGCACCGGGGAGCTGTTTTTT.

The V gene is TRBV12-5, the J gene TRBJ2-3; TRBD2 might be the D (5 bases). CDR3 length: 15 residues. V lost 4 bases and J lost 0, with 11 bases in between. The germline V gene encodes CDR1 LGHNT and CDR2 FRNRAP. CDR3 coding DNA: TGTGCTAGTGGTTCTCAGGACTGGAGCACAGATACGCAGTATTTT. Translated: CASGSQDWSTDTQYF.

This clone was seen only a few times. The chain recombines TRBV2 with TRBJ1-5, with D perhaps TRBD1 (5 bases). Trimming stripped 1 base from V and 7 bases from J, with 11 bases between. CDR1 and CDR2 (germline): SNHLY, FYNNEI. The CDR3 has 14 amino acids. The CDR3 coding sequence is TGTGCCAGCAGTGAAGGGTGGGGGGACCAGCCCCAGCATTTT. Its translation: CASSEGWGDQPQHF. Based on the CDR3 plus reference TRBV2 and TRBJ1-5, the full variable domain is EPEVTQTPSHQVTQMGQEVILRCVPISNHLYFYWYRQILGQKVEFLVSFYNNEISEKSEIFDDQFSVERPDGSNFTLKIRSTKLEDSAMYFCASSEGWGDQPQHFGDGTRLSIL.

The rearrangement uses TRBV28 and TRBJ1-4; D possibly corresponds to TRBD1 (5 bases). CDR3 size: 20 residues. The V end lost 6 bases, the J end lost 8 bases, and 34 bases lay between the germline ends. CDR1 is MDHEN and CDR2 is SYDVKM in the germline V gene. Written as DNA, the CDR3 is TGTGCCAGCAGGGATTTATATTCTGTCAGGGACCAACAGGTCAACGAAAAACTGTTTTTT. Translating it yields CASRDLYSVRDQQVNEKLFF.

Only a few counts were recorded for this clone. The rearrangement joins TRBV18 to TRBJ1-1; tentatively, D is TRBD1 (6 bases). Germline CDR1 and CDR2: KGHSH and LQKENI. This CDR3 has 13 residues. V was clipped by 6 bases and J by 1 base, with 9 bases between them. The CDR3 sequence is CASSQDRNTEAFF. CDR3 DNA: TGTGCCAGCTCCCAGGACAGGAACACTGAAGCTTTCTTT.

The genes are TRBV30 and TRBJ1-1, with 10 bases that match TRBD1. V was clipped by 5 bases and J by 0 bases; unmatched bases: 0. The CDR3 extends over 13 amino acids. Germline loops: CDR1 GTSNPN, CDR2 SVGIG (reference sequence). CDR3 DNA: TGTGCCTGGGACAGGGGGCTGAACACTGAAGCTTTCTTT. Translated, it gives CAWDRGLNTEAFF.

This clone showed up just a few times. V gene TRBV11-3 combines with J gene TRBJ2-7; the D is unclear. The CDR3 runs to 14 residues. With 0 bases removed from V and 3 bases from J, the gap between germline ends came to 9 bases. Germline CDR1 and CDR2: SGHNT and YENEEA. The CDR3 reads CASSLDHSYYEQYF. The CDR3 DNA follows: TGTGCCAGCAGCTTAGATCACTCCTACTACGAGCAGTACTTC.

The gene calls are TRBV19 and TRBJ2-2; TRBD2 agrees at 8 bases. Germline V lookup: CDR1 LNHDA, CDR2 SQIVND (reference sequence). J gave up 0 bases and V 6 bases, and 9 bases lay outside the gene matches. The CDR3 covers 17 residues. This CDR3 reads CASRRGAQISNTGELFF. Here the CDR3 DNA reads TGTGCCAGTAGGCGGGGGGCGCAGATATCGAACACCGGGGAGCTGTTTTTT.

This clone was found a few times. The junction shows a germline mismatch at one end, possibly a read error. The chain employs TRBV6-8 and TRBJ1-2; a weak D match, TRBD1 (6 bases). Germline CDR1 is MNHGY and CDR2 is SAAAGT. The CDR3 is made up of 14 amino acids. The CDR3 region has the DNA TGTGCCATCAGTGGTACAGGGCTGGACTATGGCTACACCTTC. Translation: CAISGTGLDYGYTF.

The chain recombines TRBV19 with TRBJ2-7, with 11 bases aligning to TRBD2. The CDR3 contains 16 residues. Germline CDR1 reads LNHDA; CDR2 reads SQIVND (reference sequence). V gave up 7 bases and J gave up 0 bases; unmatched junction bases: 8. Here the CDR3 reads CASKRSTSGNSYEQYF. CDR3 nucleotides: TGTGCCAGTAAACGGTCGACTAGCGGGAACTCCTACGAGCAGTACTTC.

This clone came up many times. V gene TRBV10-3 combines with J gene TRBJ2-4; no clear D gene. The CDR3 contains 15 residues. Germline assignment: CDR1 ENHRY and CDR2 SYGVKD. Trimming cost V 2 bases and J 0 bases, with 8 bases left between them. CDR3 nucleotides: TGTGCCATCAGTGAGGGATTACTAGCCAAAAACATTCAGTACTTC. Protein product: CAISEGLLAKNIQYF.

This chain uses TRBV7-6 with TRBJ2-7; 9 bases match TRBD2. Trimming removed 2 bases from V and 6 bases from J; junction bases left unmatched: 5. The CDR3 is 14 amino acids. The germline gives CDR1 SGHVS, CDR2 FNYEAQ. The CDR3 nucleotides read TGTGCCAGCAGCTTATCGAGCGGGAGGAGCGAGCAGTACTTC. Residues: CASSLSSGRSEQYF.

J is TRBJ2-3 and V is TRBV6-8; weak D call: TRBD1 (5 bases). V was clipped by 3 bases and J by 7 bases, with 17 bases between them. Germline values: CDR1 MNHGY, CDR2 SAAAGT. The CDR3 runs to 15 residues. The DNA of the CDR3 is TGTGCCAGCAGTTATGTTATGTCAGGGATAAATACGCAGTATTTT. It codes for CASSYVMSGINTQYF.

This clone was counted between two and nine times. The chain recombines TRBV7-1 with TRBJ2-7; 8 bases fit TRBD1. TRBV7-1 is sorted into the ORF group, with uncertain function. The V and J ends lost 5 bases and 6 bases, in that order; junction bases with no gene match: 6. The CDR3 extends over 13 amino acids. CDR3 coding DNA: TGTGCCAGCAGCCCCGGACAGGGTCTCGAGCAGTACTTC. As protein: CASSPGQGLEQYF.

This clone has more than one count but fewer than ten. J is TRBJ1-5 and V is TRBV30; a possible D gene is TRBD1 (5 bases). The CDR3 length is 16 residues. V dropped 3 bases and J dropped 0 bases, with 15 bases sitting between them. Germline assignment: CDR1 GTSNPN and CDR2 SVGIG (reference sequence). This chain's CDR3 is CAWSQGAQRSNQPQHF. The CDR3 bases are TGTGCCTGGAGCCAAGGGGCCCAGCGTAGCAATCAGCCCCAGCATTTT.

This clone was counted only a few times. J is TRBJ2-1 and V is TRBV11-3; the D call may be TRBD1 or TRBD2 (5 bases each). Trimming stripped 2 bases from V and 4 bases from J, with 18 bases between. Germline V gene data show CDR1 as SGHNT and CDR2 as YENEEA. The CDR3 has 17 residues. The CDR3: CASSLIRGERAYNEQFF. For the CDR3, the DNA is TGTGCCAGCAGCTTAATAAGAGGGGAAAGAGCTTACAATGAGCAGTTCTTC.

In its sample, this clone was seen a few times. This chain joins TRBV6-8 and TRBJ2-7; D call uncertain. V dropped 6 bases and J dropped 2 bases, with 17 bases sitting between them. CDR3 length: 15 residues. CDR1 and CDR2 (germline): MNHGY, SAAAGT. The CDR3 DNA sequence: TGTGCCAGCAGCGAGACTGGGCGCCAAACCTACGAGCAGTACTTC. It yields the protein CASSETGRQTYEQYF.

This clone was observed a few times. V usage is TRBV11-3 and J usage is TRBJ2-5, with a weak D call TRBD2 (5 bases). The V end was cut by 5 bases, the J end by 2 bases, with 12 bases between. CDR3 length: 14 residues. Germline V gene sequence: CDR1 SGHNT, CDR2 YENEEA. The DNA for the CDR3 is TGTGCCAGCAGCAACTGGACTTGGCAAGAGACCCAGTACTTC. Protein product: CASSNWTWQETQYF.